This T cell receptor (beta chain) is from a study of blood T cells in healthy people across ages. Germline lookup yields CDR1 LNHNV and CDR2 YYDKDF (reference sequence). The ends were cut back, 0 bases at V and 0 bases at J, with 9 bases in the middle. The CDR3 length is 15 residues. Next came a second PCR, run for about 6 to 12 cycles, which used a sample-barcoded 5' primer along with a J-beta primer mix. MiXCR, applied by TCRdb to the 5' RACE reads, yields one record per CDR3 protein. The sample has nearly 800,000 distinct CDR3 sequences; about 61% are singletons. Sequenced sample: blood. J is TRBJ2-7 and V is TRBV15; D remains unclear. This receptor was obtained from a man between 40 and 49 years old in good health. As DNA, the CDR3 is TGTGCCACCAGCAGAGATCTAAGAAGCTCCTACGAGCAGTACTTC. Protein sequence: CATSRDLRSSYEQYF.